What follows describes a single T cell receptor beta chain. The antigen is unknown. The CDR3 loop spans 16 amino acids. CDR1 and CDR2 (germline): KGHSH, LQKENI. The trim removed 2 bases at V and 6 bases at J, leaving 9 bases unmatched. PCR amplification relied on 60 Vbeta primers (plus 13 Jbeta primers). Clones were read by immunoSEQ multiplex PCR, and TCRdb kept only the in-frame ones, dropping some. The sample holds roughly 86,000 clones; roughly 85% are singletons and the top ten take about 6.1%. There were likely unrecorded immune exposures, though donors were nominally healthy when sampled. This sample stems from a study of cytomegalovirus exposure and HLA in healthy donors. Study-wide findings and caveats: Solely CMV serostatus was available to characterize immune exposure. HLA alleles showed associations with some 15,000 TCR beta sequences in a later analysis, at a 0.05 false discovery rate.

The V and J genes are TRBV18 and TRBJ2-7; 11 bases map to TRBD1. The sequenced sample was PBMCs. This clonotype was obtained from a female donor in good health and CMV-seronegative. CDR3 sequence (DNA): TGTGCCAGCTCACCAGAAACTGGGACAGGGGGTGGCGAGCAGTACTTC. Its protein product is CASSPETGTGGGEQYF.